This TCR beta chain was obtained from a study of OX40 agonist ivuxolimab in advanced cancers. Germline V CDR1 and CDR2: LNHDA, SQIVND (reference sequence). Trimming shortened V by 5 bases and J by 0 bases, and 11 bases separated the two germline ends. This CDR3 contains 14 residues. This table comes from immunoSEQ multiplex PCR, and its TCRdb copy is limited to in-frame clones, with some not included. The sample lists 55,000 to 70,000 clones, 65% to 85% occurring once. The clonotype was recovered from an adult with an advanced solid tumor such as melanoma, head and neck, liver or kidney cancer. Here the sequenced sample was CD4+ or CD8+ T cells sorted from blood, taken in a trial of the OX40 agonist ivuxolimab. This chain joins TRBV19 and TRBJ2-7; D remains ambiguous. This chain's CDR3 is CASSYSQSSYEQYF. Here the CDR3 DNA reads TGTGCCAGTAGTTACTCCCAGAGCTCCTACGAGCAGTACTTC.